These 22 T cell receptor beta chains came from one sample sequenced in a study of T cell responses to AZD1222 COVID-19 vaccine. Data came from immunoSEQ multiplex PCR; TCRdb stores just in-frame clones and leaves some out. This table holds around 84,000 clones, roughly 88% found once. Sample: peripheral blood, taken on day 0 of MenACWY control vaccination. These receptors all come from an adult in good health.

The V call is TRBV27, the J call TRBJ2-7, with a tentative D call TRBD2 (7 bases). The germline CDR1 and CDR2 sequences are MNHEY and SMNVEV (reference sequence). V gave up 10 bases and J gave up 6 bases, with 19 bases separating them. The CDR3 has 13 residues. CDR3 bases: TGTGCCACCTCGGCCCAGGGGAGGGGCGAGCAGTACTTC. Its protein is CATSAQGRGEQYF.

The J gene is TRBJ1-2, the V gene TRBV9; TRBD1 matches at 7 bases. The ends lost 0 bases at V and 6 bases at J; junction bases unmatched: 5. The CDR3 has 14 amino acids. Germline lookup yields CDR1 SGDLS and CDR2 YYNGEE. The CDR3 here is CASSVGHRGNGYTF. CDR3 coding DNA: TGTGCCAGCAGCGTAGGACACAGGGGTAATGGCTACACCTTC.

This chain uses TRBV5-1 with TRBJ1-1; D perhaps matches TRBD1 (6 bases). Trimming removed 3 bases from V and 0 bases from J, with 15 bases in between. CDR1 SGHRS and CDR2 YFSETQ come from the germline V gene. The CDR3 has 16 amino acids. CDR3 coding DNA: TGCGCCAGCAGCTCTACCGTGCAGGGGATGAACACTGAAGCTTTCTTT. Translated, it gives CASSSTVQGMNTEAFF.

CDR3 coding DNA: TGCGCCAGCACCCTCCCTGGGCAGGGTGGTGGCTACACCTTC. This codes for CASTLPGQGGGYTF. V is TRBV23-1 and J is TRBJ1-2; possible D gene TRBD1, 5 bases. TRBV23-1 is an ORF; its function is uncertain. The CDR3 spans 14 residues. Between the trimmed V and J ends, which lost 7 bases and 7 bases, there was a span of 19 bases.

This clone was detected only once. V gene TRBV19 combines with J gene TRBJ1-1; possible D gene TRBD1, 6 bases. Between the trimmed V and J ends, which lost 8 bases and 8 bases, there was a span of 21 bases. This CDR3 comprises 14 residues. CDR1 is LNHDA and CDR2 is SQIVND in the germline V gene (reference sequence). The CDR3 DNA reads TGTGCCAGTCGAGCGGACAGTGACGGTGGGGAAGCTTTCTTT. As protein: CASRADSDGGEAFF.

CDR3 nucleotides: TGTGCCAGTACCATGGACAGGGGATCCTACAATGAGCAGTTCTTC. Its protein product is CASTMDRGSYNEQFF. The V gene is TRBV19, the J gene TRBJ2-1, with 9 nucleotides matching TRBD1. Trimming at V came to 7 bases and at J to 1 base, leaving 5 bases not matched to a gene. The CDR3 is 15 amino acids. Looked up from germline, CDR1 is LNHDA and CDR2 is SQIVND (reference sequence).

This rearrangement joins TRBV12-3 or TRBV12-4 to TRBJ1-5; possible D gene TRBD1, 5 bases. CDR3 size: 13 residues. V dropped 3 bases and J dropped 6 bases, with 9 bases sitting between them. Here the CDR3 DNA reads TGTGCCAGCAGTTTTCGGGGCACTCAGCCCCAGCATTTT. This sequence encodes CASSFRGTQPQHF.

This clone was seen only a few times. V and J are TRBV12-5 and TRBJ1-5; no clear D. The CDR3 loop spans 15 amino acids. V shed 3 bases and J shed 0 bases, with 9 bases lying between them. CDR1 and CDR2 from the germline V gene are LGHNT and FRNRAP. The CDR3 spells CASGFGDYSNQPQHF. The CDR3 DNA reads as TGTGCTAGTGGTTTTGGGGATTATAGCAATCAGCCCCAGCATTTT.

The chain links TRBV10-3 to TRBJ2-1; possibly TRBD1 for D (6 bases). With 6 bases removed from V and 7 bases from J, the gap between germline ends came to 19 bases. CDR3 size: 15 residues. Per the germline V gene, CDR1 is ENHRY and CDR2 is SYGVKD. This CDR3 reads CAISDGDMGGNEQFF. In nucleotides, the CDR3 is TGTGCCATCAGCGATGGGGACATGGGTGGTAATGAGCAGTTCTTC.

V and J are TRBV5-4 and TRBJ1-2; the D is unclear. The germline gives CDR1 SGHNT, CDR2 YYREEE (reference sequence). This CDR3 contains 13 residues. Trimming removed 0 bases at V and 2 bases at J, with 5 bases between. CDR3 DNA sequence: TGTGCCAGCAGCTTGGAACGGAACTATGGCTACACCTTC. Its protein product is CASSLERNYGYTF.

V usage is TRBV13 and J usage is TRBJ2-7, with D tentatively TRBD1 or TRBD2 (6 bases each). The V end was cut by 6 bases, the J end by 6 bases, with 18 bases between. This CDR3 is built from 14 residues. The germline CDR1 and CDR2 sequences are PRHDT and FYEKMQ (reference sequence). In nucleotides, the CDR3 is TGTGCCAGCAGACGTCTGGGGGGCCGCATCGAGCAGTACTTC. This sequence encodes CASRRLGGRIEQYF.

This clone was seen once. The chain has TRBV2 and TRBJ2-2; D remains ambiguous. Trimming cost V 9 bases and J 0 bases, with 8 bases left between them. This CDR3 has 13 residues. In germline, CDR1 is SNHLY, CDR2 FYNNEI. The CDR3 loop is CASVNSNTGELFF. The DNA of the CDR3 is TGTGCCAGTGTCAATTCGAACACCGGGGAGCTGTTTTTT.

The chain is built from TRBV12-2 and TRBJ1-5. TRBV12-2 is a listed pseudogene. The CDR3 runs to 18 residues. CDR3 DNA sequence: TGTGCAAGTCGCCCGGCAGTGGTTCAGCGGTGGGGCAATCAGCCCCAGCATTTT. Translation gives CASRPAVVQRWGNQPQHF.

The gene calls are TRBV6-5 and TRBJ1-6; 7 bases map to TRBD1. CDR3 size: 14 residues. Germline CDR1 and CDR2: MNHEY and SVGAGI. V gave up 7 bases and J gave up 7 bases; unmatched junction bases: 7. The DNA for the CDR3 is TGTGCCAGCAAGGCCACAGGGGAAAATTCACCCCTCCACTTT. It is translated as CASKATGENSPLHF.

The V and J genes are TRBV28 and TRBJ1-5; TRBD1 agrees at 8 bases. V lost 5 bases, J lost 4 bases, and 4 bases stayed unmatched. The CDR3 runs to 14 residues. CDR1 and CDR2 (germline): MDHEN, SYDVKM. The CDR3 is CASSTRQGNQPQHF. DNA for the CDR3: TGTGCCAGCAGTACTCGACAGGGGAATCAGCCCCAGCATTTT.

The chain combines TRBV6-2 or TRBV6-3 with TRBJ2-5, with TRBD2 identical over 9 bases. Looked up from germline, CDR1 is MNHEY and CDR2 is SVGEGT. V shed 6 bases, J shed 2 bases, and the junction held 7 bases outside the gene matches. The CDR3 has 15 amino acids. The CDR3 sequence is CASSPSGVGQETQYF. CDR3 nucleotides: TGTGCCAGCAGCCCTAGCGGGGTAGGACAAGAGACCCAGTACTTC.

V usage is TRBV4-3 and J usage is TRBJ2-3; 8 nucleotides align to TRBD2. The V gene's germline CDR1 is LGHNA and CDR2 YSLEER. The CDR3 loop spans 15 amino acids. V lost 4 bases, J lost 4 bases, and 7 bases stayed unmatched. DNA for the CDR3: TGCGCCAGCAGCCTGACAAGCGGGGGATCAGATACGCAGTATTTT. Translation gives CASSLTSGGSDTQYF.

This clone was counted a single time. In DNA, the CDR3 is TGTGCCAGCAGCTCGGCGACTGCTGGAAACACCATATATTTT. Protein sequence: CASSSATAGNTIYF. This chain uses TRBV7-2 with TRBJ1-3; D is uncertain. Trimming took 4 bases from V and 2 from J, leaving 9 bases between them. The CDR3 runs to 14 residues. The germline V gene has CDR1 SGHTA and CDR2 FQGNSA. Using reference TRBV7-2 and TRBJ1-3 for the parts outside the CDR3, the full variable domain is GAGVSQSPSNKVTEKGKDVELRCDPISGHTALYWYRQSLGQGLEFLIYFQGNSAPDKSGLPSDRFSAERTGGSVSTLTIQRTQQEDSAVYLCASSSATAGNTIYFGEGSWLTVV.

The CDR3 here is CASILENYEQYF. In nucleotides, the CDR3 is TGTGCCAGCATCCTAGAGAACTACGAGCAGTACTTC. This chain links TRBV6-5 with TRBJ2-7; D is ambiguous. This CDR3 is built from 12 residues. The V gene's germline CDR1 is MNHEY and CDR2 SVGAGI. V lost 7 bases, J lost 3 bases, and 10 bases lay in between.

The gene calls are TRBV4-2 and TRBJ2-3; D unclear. V was trimmed by 4 bases and J by 2 bases, leaving 13 bases between them. Germline assignment: CDR1 LGHNA and CDR2 YNFKEQ. This CDR3 is 15 amino acids long. In DNA, the CDR3 is TGTGCCAGCAGCCCCGTAGTTGGGCCCACAGATACGCAGTATTTT. Its translation: CASSPVVGPTDTQYF.

The gene calls are TRBV27 and TRBJ1-4; D remains unclear. This CDR3 has 14 residues. Trimming pared 5 bases from V and 8 bases from J, leaving 15 bases between. Germline V gene data show CDR1 as MNHEY and CDR2 as SMNVEV (reference sequence). CDR3 amino acids: CASSPLGSREKLFF. The CDR3 DNA reads TGTGCCAGCAGTCCTTTGGGCAGTCGCGAAAAACTGTTTTTT.

This chain connects TRBV6-4 to TRBJ1-1; perhaps TRBD1 as D (6 bases). Trimming took 5 bases from V and 5 from J, leaving 12 bases between them. There are 13 residues in the CDR3. The germline gives CDR1 MRHNA, CDR2 SNTAGT. The CDR3 is CASSQKQGTEAFF. CDR3 DNA: TGTGCCAGCAGTCAGAAACAGGGAACTGAAGCTTTCTTT.